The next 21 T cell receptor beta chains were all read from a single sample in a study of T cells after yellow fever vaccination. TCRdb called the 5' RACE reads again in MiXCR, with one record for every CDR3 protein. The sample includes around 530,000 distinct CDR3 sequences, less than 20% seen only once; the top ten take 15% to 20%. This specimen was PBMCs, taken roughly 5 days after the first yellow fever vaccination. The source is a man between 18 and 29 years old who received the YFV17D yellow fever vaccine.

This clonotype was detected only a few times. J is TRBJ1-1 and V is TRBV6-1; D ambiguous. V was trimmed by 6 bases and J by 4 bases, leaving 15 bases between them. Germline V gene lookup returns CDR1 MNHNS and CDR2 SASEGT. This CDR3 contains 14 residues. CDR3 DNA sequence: TGTGCCAGCAGGCCGAGGGATTTGATCACTGAAGCTTTCTTT. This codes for CASRPRDLITEAFF.

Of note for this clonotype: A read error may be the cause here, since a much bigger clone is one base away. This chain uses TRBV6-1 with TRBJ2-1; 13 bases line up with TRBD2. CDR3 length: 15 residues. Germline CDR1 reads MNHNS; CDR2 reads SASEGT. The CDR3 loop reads CAGSPTSGGANEQFF. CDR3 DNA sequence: TGTGCCGGCAGCCCTACTAGCGGGGGGGCCAATGAGCAGTTCTTC.

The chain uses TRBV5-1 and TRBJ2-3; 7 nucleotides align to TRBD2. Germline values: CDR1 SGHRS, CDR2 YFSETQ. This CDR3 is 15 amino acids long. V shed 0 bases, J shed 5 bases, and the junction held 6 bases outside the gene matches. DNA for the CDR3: TGCGCCAGCAGCTTGGCTTGGGACTATAAAGATACGCAGTATTTT. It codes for CASSLAWDYKDTQYF.

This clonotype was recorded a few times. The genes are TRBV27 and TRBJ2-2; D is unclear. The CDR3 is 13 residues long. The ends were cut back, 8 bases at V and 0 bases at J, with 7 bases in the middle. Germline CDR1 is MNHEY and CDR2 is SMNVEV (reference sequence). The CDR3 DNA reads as TGTGCCAGCTGCTCAGCGAACACCGGGGAGCTGTTTTTT. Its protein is CASCSANTGELFF.

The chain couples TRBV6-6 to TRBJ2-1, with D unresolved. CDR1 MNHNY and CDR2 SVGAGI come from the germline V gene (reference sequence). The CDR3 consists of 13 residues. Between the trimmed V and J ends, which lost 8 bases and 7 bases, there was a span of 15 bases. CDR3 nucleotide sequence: TGTGCCAGCCTCCCAAGGGTCGGGAATGAGCAGTTCTTC. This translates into CASLPRVGNEQFF.

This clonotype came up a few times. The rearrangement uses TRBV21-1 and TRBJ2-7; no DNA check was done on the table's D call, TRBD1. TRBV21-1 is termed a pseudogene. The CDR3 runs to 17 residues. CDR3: CASSKALRGYNSYEQYV. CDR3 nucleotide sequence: TGTGCCAGCAGCAAAGCCCTGAGGGGGTATAACTCCTACGAGCAGTACGTC.

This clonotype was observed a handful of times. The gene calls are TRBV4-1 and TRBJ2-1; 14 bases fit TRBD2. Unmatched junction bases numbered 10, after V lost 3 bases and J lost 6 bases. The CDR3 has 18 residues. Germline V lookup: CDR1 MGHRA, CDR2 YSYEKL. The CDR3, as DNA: TGCGCCAGCAGCCAGACTAGCGGGGGGGCCGTCCTCATCAATGAGCAGTTCTTC. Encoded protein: CASSQTSGGAVLINEQFF.

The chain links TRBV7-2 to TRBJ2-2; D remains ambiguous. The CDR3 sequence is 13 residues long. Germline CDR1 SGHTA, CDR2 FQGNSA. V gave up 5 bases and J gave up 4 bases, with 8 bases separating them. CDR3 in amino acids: CASSRLFTGELFF. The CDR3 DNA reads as TGTGCCAGCAGCCGACTCTTCACCGGGGAGCTGTTTTTT.

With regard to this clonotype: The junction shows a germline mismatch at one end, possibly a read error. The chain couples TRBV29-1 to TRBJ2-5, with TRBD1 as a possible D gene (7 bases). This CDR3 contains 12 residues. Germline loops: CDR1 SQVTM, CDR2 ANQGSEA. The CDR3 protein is CSVRQGGENQYF. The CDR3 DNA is TGCAGCGTTCGACAGGGCGGGGAGAACCAGTACTTC.

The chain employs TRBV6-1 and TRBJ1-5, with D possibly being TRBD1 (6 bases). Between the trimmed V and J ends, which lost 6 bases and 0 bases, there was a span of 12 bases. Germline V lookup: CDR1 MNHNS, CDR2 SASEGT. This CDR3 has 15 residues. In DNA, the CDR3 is TGTGCCAGCAGCGCGAGGGGGAATAGCAATCAGCCCCAGCATTTT. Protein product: CASSARGNSNQPQHF.

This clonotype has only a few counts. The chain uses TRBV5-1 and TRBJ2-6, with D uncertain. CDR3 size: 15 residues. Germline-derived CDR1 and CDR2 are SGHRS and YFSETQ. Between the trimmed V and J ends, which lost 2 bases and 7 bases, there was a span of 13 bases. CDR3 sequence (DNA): TGCGCCAGCAGCTTAGGACGTTCCTTCGCCAACGTCCTGACTTTC. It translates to CASSLGRSFANVLTF. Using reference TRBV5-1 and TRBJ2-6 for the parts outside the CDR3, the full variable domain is KAGVTQTPRYLIKTRGQQVTLSCSPISGHRSVSWYQQTPGQGLQFLFEYFSETQRNKGNFPGRFSGRQFSNSRSEMNVSTLELGDSALYLCASSLGRSFANVLTFGAGSRLTVL.

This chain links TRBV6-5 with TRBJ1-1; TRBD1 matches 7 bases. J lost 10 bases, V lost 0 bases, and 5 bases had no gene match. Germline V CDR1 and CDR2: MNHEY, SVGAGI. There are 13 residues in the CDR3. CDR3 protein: CASSYSEGQPAFF. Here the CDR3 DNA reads TGTGCCAGCAGTTACTCGGAGGGACAGCCAGCTTTCTTT.

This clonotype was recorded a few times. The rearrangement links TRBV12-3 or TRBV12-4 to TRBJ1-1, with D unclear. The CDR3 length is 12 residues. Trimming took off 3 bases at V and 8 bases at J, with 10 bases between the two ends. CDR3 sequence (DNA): TGTGCCAGCAGTTTTTACAGAAGCGAAGCTTTCTTT. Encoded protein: CASSFYRSEAFF.

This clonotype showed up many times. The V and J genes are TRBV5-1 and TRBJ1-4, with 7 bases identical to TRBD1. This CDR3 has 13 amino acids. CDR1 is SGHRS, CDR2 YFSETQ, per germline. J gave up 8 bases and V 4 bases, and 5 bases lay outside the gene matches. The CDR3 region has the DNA TGCGCCAGCAGCCGACAGGGACGGGAAAAACTGTTTTTT. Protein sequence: CASSRQGREKLFF.

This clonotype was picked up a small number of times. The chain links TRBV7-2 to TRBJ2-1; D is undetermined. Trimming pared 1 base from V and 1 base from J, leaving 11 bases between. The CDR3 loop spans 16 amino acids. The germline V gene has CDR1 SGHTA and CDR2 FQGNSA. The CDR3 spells CASSLVGGGSYNEQFF. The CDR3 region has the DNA TGTGCCAGCAGCTTAGTGGGCGGCGGATCCTACAATGAGCAGTTCTTC.

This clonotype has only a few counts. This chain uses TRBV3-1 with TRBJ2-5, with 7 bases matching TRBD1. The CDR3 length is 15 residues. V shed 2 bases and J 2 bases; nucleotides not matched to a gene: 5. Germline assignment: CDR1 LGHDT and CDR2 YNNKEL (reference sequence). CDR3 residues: CASSQWGQPQETQYF. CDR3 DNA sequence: TGTGCCAGCAGCCAATGGGGACAGCCGCAAGAGACCCAGTACTTC.

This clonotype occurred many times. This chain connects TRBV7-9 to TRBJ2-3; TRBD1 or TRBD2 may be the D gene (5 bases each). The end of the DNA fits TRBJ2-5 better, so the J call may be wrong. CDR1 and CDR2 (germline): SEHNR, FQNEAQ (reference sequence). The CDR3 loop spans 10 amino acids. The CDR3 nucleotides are TGTGCCAGCAGCGGGGGAACCCAGTACTTC. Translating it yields CASSGGTQYF.

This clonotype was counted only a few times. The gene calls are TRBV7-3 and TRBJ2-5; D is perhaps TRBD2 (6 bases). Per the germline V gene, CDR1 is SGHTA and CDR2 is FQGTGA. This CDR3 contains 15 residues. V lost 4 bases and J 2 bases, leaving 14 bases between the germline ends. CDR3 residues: CASSWMSGEQETQYF. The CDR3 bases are TGTGCCAGCAGCTGGATGTCGGGGGAGCAAGAGACCCAGTACTTC.

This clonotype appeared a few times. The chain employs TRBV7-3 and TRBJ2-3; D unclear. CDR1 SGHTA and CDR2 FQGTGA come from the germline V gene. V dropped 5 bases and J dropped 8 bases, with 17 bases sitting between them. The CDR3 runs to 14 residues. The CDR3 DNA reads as TGTGCCAGCAGCCCAGAGTGGACGGAAACTACGCAGTATTTT. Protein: CASSPEWTETTQYF.

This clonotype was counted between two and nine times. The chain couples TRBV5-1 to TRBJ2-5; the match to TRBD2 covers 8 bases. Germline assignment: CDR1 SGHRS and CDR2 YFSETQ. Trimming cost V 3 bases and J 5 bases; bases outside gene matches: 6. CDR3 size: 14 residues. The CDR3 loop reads CASSSGTSVETQYF. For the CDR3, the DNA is TGCGCCAGCAGCTCAGGGACTAGTGTGGAGACCCAGTACTTC.

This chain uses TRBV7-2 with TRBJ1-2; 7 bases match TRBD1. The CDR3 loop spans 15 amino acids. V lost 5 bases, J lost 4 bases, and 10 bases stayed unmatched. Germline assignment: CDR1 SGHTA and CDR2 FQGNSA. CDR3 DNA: TGTGCCAGCAGCCCAGCGCAGGGGGAGGGCTATGGCTACACCTTC. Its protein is CASSPAQGEGYGYTF.